This is a list of T cell receptor beta chains from one sample in a study of T cell responses to AZD1222 COVID-19 vaccine. Sequenced by immunoSEQ multiplex PCR; TCRdb stores in-frame clones only, minus some. The data show about 69,000 clones, over 80% seen once. The sequences come from peripheral blood, collected 28 days after the second AZD1222 dose. Every receptor here comes from an adult who received the AZD1222 COVID-19 vaccine. Both conserved end residues are part of each CDR3. The D gene is left open where the match is weak. Part of the rows lack a size; the others show once, few, many or a class for expanded clones.

V: TRBV19
size: NA
D: TRBD2
J: TRBJ2-2
DNA: TGTGCCAGTAGGCGGGGGGCGAACACCGGGGAGCTGTTTTTT
CDR3: CASRRGANTGELFF

V: TRBV7-9
size: NA
D: NA
J: TRBJ1-1
DNA: TGTGCCAGCAGCACGTGGATTGGGAACACTGAAGCTTTCTTT
CDR3: CASSTWIGNTEAFF

V: TRBV27
size: NA
D: NA
J: TRBJ2-6
DNA: TGTGCCAGCAGTTCCCAAAAGGTGAGGTCTGGGGCCAACGTCCTGACTTTC
CDR3: CASSSQKVRSGANVLTF

V: TRBV11-1
size: NA
D: NA
J: TRBJ1-1
DNA: TGTGCCAGCAGCTACTCCGGGCGTGAAGCTTTCTTT
CDR3: CASSYSGREAFF

V: TRBV7-8
size: NA
D: NA
J: TRBJ2-1
DNA: TGTGCCAGCAGCTTAGCGCTCGTGGGAGGTGATGAGCAGTTCTTC
CDR3: CASSLALVGGDEQFF

V: TRBV7-3
size: NA
D: NA
J: TRBJ2-3
DNA: TGTGCCAGCAGTCGAGGGGCGCCAAACACAGATACGCAGTATTTT
CDR3: CASSRGAPNTDTQYF

V: TRBV27
size: NA
D: TRBD1
J: TRBJ1-6
DNA: TGTGCCACCAAAAGCGACAGGGGCTTGAGCTCCTATAATTCACCCCTCCACTTT
CDR3: CATKSDRGLSSYNSPLHF

V: TRBV3-1/TRBV3-2
size: NA
D: NA
J: TRBJ2-7
DNA: TGTGCCAGCAGCCAAGGCCCCCACTACGAGCAGTACTTC
CDR3: CASSQGPHYEQYF

V: TRBV7-2
size: few
D: TRBD2
J: TRBJ2-1
DNA: TGTGCCAGCAGCCCCTTCGGACTAGCGGGAGGGCGTGTGGATGAGCAGTTCTTC
CDR3: CASSPFGLAGGRVDEQFF

V: TRBV6-5
size: NA
D: NA
J: TRBJ1-1
DNA: TGTGCCAGTAGGACTGGGGTTAACACTGAAGCTTTCTTT
CDR3: CASRTGVNTEAFF

V: TRBV12-3/TRBV12-4
size: NA
D: TRBD1
J: TRBJ1-2
DNA: TGTGCCAGCAGATACAGGGGGGAGTTGGGCTACACCTTC
CDR3: CASRYRGELGYTF

V: TRBV10-1
size: NA
D: NA
J: TRBJ1-5
DNA: TGCGCCAGCAGTGACAAGGGGGATCAGCCCCAGCATTTT
CDR3: CASSDKGDQPQHF

V: TRBV2
size: NA
D: NA
J: TRBJ1-6
DNA: TGTGCCAGCAGGCCCAGGGTTTCGAATTCACCCCTCCACTTT
CDR3: CASRPRVSNSPLHF

V: TRBV5-5
size: NA
D: TRBD1
J: TRBJ1-2
DNA: TGTGCCAGCAGCTTGTGGGACAGGGGCATTGATGGCTACACCTTC
CDR3: CASSLWDRGIDGYTF

V: TRBV3-1/TRBV3-2
size: NA
D: NA
J: TRBJ2-2
DNA: TGTGCCAGCAGCCAAGAAATACTACAGGGTTTGAACACCGGGGAGCTGTTTTTT
CDR3: CASSQEILQGLNTGELFF

V: TRBV29-1
size: NA
D: NA
J: TRBJ1-1
DNA: TGCAGCGTTGAAGATCGGTGGGGATCCCTGAACACTGAAGCTTTCTTT
CDR3: CSVEDRWGSLNTEAFF

V: TRBV2
size: few
D: NA
J: TRBJ1-5
DNA: TGTGCCAGCAGGGCCCGTACCGGGGGCAACAGTCAGCCCCAGCATTTT
CDR3: CASRARTGGNSQPQHF

V: TRBV5-6
size: NA
D: NA
J: TRBJ2-7
DNA: TGTGCCAGCAGCCGGGCGGGACAGACCTACGAGCAGTACTTC
CDR3: CASSRAGQTYEQYF

V: TRBV5-1
size: few
D: NA
J: TRBJ2-7
DNA: TGCGCCAGCAGCTCTGGGACGGACTATAATCGCGAGCAGTACTTC
CDR3: CASSSGTDYNREQYF

V: TRBV19
size: NA
D: TRBD1
J: TRBJ1-4
DNA: TGTGCCAGTAGTCTGCGGACAGGGGATCCTAATGAAAAACTGTTTTTT
CDR3: CASSLRTGDPNEKLFF

V: TRBV29-1
size: NA
D: TRBD1
J: TRBJ2-1
DNA: TGCAGCGCCTTACACCGGGACAGGGGGCCCAATGAGCAGTTCTTC
CDR3: CSALHRDRGPNEQFF

V: TRBV7-9
size: NA
D: NA
J: TRBJ1-5
DNA: TGTGCCAGTGGGGCAGTTAATAGCAATCAGCCCCAGCATTTT
CDR3: CASGAVNSNQPQHF